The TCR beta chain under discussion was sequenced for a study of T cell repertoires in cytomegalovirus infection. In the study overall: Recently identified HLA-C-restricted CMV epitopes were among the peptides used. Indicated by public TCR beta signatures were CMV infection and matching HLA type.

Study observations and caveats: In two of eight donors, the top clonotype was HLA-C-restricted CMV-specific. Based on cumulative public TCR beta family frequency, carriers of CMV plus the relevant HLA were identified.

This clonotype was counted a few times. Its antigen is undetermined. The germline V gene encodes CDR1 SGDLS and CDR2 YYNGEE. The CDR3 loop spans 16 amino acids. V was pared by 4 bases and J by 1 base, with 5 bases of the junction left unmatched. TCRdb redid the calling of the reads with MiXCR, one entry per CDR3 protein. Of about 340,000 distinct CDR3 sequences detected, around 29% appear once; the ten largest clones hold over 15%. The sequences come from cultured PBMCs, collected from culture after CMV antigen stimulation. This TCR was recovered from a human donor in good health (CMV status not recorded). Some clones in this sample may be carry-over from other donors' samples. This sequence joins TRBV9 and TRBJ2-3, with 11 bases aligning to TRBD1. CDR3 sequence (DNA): TGTGCCAGCAGCCTCCGGGACAGGGGGGGCACAGATACGCAGTATTTT. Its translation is CASSLRDRGGTDTQYF.